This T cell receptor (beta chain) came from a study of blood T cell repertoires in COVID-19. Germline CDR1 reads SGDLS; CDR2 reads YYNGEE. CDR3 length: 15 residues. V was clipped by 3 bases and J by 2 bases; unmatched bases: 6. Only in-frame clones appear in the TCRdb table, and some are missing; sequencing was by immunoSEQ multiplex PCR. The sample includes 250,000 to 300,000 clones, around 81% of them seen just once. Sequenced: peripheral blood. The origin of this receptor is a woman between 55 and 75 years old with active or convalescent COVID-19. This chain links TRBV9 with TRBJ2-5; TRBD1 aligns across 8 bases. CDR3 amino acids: CASSAQDRAQETQYF. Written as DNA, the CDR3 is TGTGCCAGCAGCGCTCAGGACAGGGCTCAAGAGACCCAGTACTTC.